A single sample gave rise to the 12 T cell receptor beta chains below, sequenced in a study of OX40 agonist ivuxolimab in advanced cancers. TCRdb keeps only in-frame clones here, not all; method: immunoSEQ multiplex PCR. This table holds about 77,000 clones, about nine tenths found once. The sample in question was CD4+ or CD8+ T cells sorted from blood, obtained in a trial of the OX40 agonist ivuxolimab. These receptor sequences come from an adult with an advanced solid tumor such as melanoma, head and neck, liver or kidney cancer.

This clone showed up just once. The chain employs TRBV28 and TRBJ1-5; no definite D call. The CDR3 has 14 amino acids. Trimming left V 6 bases short and J 1 base short, with 10 bases between. CDR1 and CDR2 (germline): MDHEN, SYDVKM. CDR3 nucleotide sequence: TGTGCCAGCAGAACCCTTAAAAGCAATCAGCCCCAGCATTTT. Amino acids: CASRTLKSNQPQHF.

J is TRBJ1-5 and V is TRBV6-1; no clear D. Germline values: CDR1 MNHNS, CDR2 SASEGT. Trimming left V 10 bases short and J 4 bases short, with 20 bases between. The length of the CDR3 is 15 residues. This CDR3 reads CATTASKGMNQPQHF. CDR3 bases: TGTGCCACCACTGCATCTAAGGGTATGAATCAGCCCCAGCATTTT.

The J gene is TRBJ1-1, the V gene TRBV11-3; 8 bases line up with TRBD1. CDR1 and CDR2 from the germline V gene are SGHNT and YENEEA. The CDR3 has 12 residues. V shed 8 bases, J shed 5 bases, and the junction held 4 bases outside the gene matches. In nucleotides, the CDR3 is TGTGCCAGCCAGGACAGGGATACTGAAGCTTTCTTT. It is translated as CASQDRDTEAFF.

The genes are TRBV5-6 and TRBJ2-5, with D possibly being TRBD2 (5 bases). The V gene's germline CDR1 is SGHDT and CDR2 YYEEEE. The CDR3 has 14 amino acids. V gave up 6 bases and J gave up 5 bases, with 17 bases separating them. CDR3 sequence: CASKSRGPRETQYF. In DNA, the CDR3 is TGTGCCAGCAAATCTCGAGGGCCCCGGGAGACCCAGTACTTC.

This chain uses TRBV5-1 with TRBJ2-2; unclear D gene. This CDR3 contains 14 residues. Deletions cut 1 base from V and 4 bases from J, with 8 bases between. CDR1 is SGHRS and CDR2 is YFSETQ in the germline V gene. In DNA form, the CDR3 reads TGCGCCAGCAGCTTGTTCGGACCCACCGGGGAGCTGTTTTTT. Its translation is CASSLFGPTGELFF. The full variable domain, completed using reference TRBV5-1 and TRBJ2-2, is KAGVTQTPRYLIKTRGQQVTLSCSPISGHRSVSWYQQTPGQGLQFLFEYFSETQRNKGNFPGRFSGRQFSNSRSEMNVSTLELGDSALYLCASSLFGPTGELFFGEGSRLTVL.

The chain links TRBV6-1 to TRBJ1-2, with a possible D match to TRBD1 (6 bases). Germline V lookup: CDR1 MNHNS, CDR2 SASEGT. The germline V and J ends were trimmed by 7 bases and 2 bases, with 17 bases remaining between them. The CDR3 loop spans 15 amino acids. The CDR3 sequence: CASTRDKKGNYGYTF. The CDR3 region has the DNA TGTGCCAGCACCCGGGACAAAAAAGGAAACTATGGCTACACCTTC.

This clone was recorded once. The rearrangement links TRBV7-9 to TRBJ2-3; D tentatively reads TRBD1 or TRBD2 (5 bases each). Trimming stripped 7 bases from V and 6 bases from J, with 8 bases between. This CDR3 region has 11 residues. Germline loops: CDR1 SEHNR, CDR2 FQNEAQ (reference sequence). The CDR3 DNA follows: TGTGCCAGCACCGGGGCCGATACGCAGTATTTT. Residues: CASTGADTQYF.

The CDR3 spells CASSYSWAGENTEAFF. CDR3 DNA sequence: TGTGCCAGCAGTTACTCGTGGGCAGGGGAAAACACTGAAGCTTTCTTT. The chain links TRBV6-6 to TRBJ1-1; D is possibly TRBD1 (6 bases). This CDR3 is built from 16 residues. Looked up from germline, CDR1 is MNHNY and CDR2 is SVGAGI (reference sequence). V was cut by 0 bases and J by 2 bases, with 13 bases left in between.

The chain uses TRBV19 and TRBJ1-4; D ambiguous. There are 11 residues in the CDR3. Trimming took 5 bases from V and 7 from J, leaving 5 bases between them. Germline CDR1 and CDR2: LNHDA and SQIVND (reference sequence). The CDR3 region is CASSFFEKLFF. As DNA, the CDR3 is TGTGCCAGTAGTTTTTTTGAAAAACTGTTTTTT. Full variable domain (rest looked up from reference TRBV19 and TRBJ1-4): DGGITQSPKYLFRKEGQNVTLSCEQNLNHDAMYWYRQDPGQGLRLIYYSQIVNDFQKGDIAEGYSVSREKKESFPLTVTSAQKNPTAFYLCASSFFEKLFFGSGTQLSVL.

This chain connects TRBV18 to TRBJ1-4; maybe TRBD1 (6 bases). Germline V gives CDR1 KGHSH, CDR2 LQKENI. V gave up 2 bases and J gave up 8 bases, with 24 bases separating them. This CDR3 is 18 amino acids long. The CDR3 DNA follows: TGTGCCAGCTCACCAAGTCAAGTCTACGGGGGCCAAAGCGAAAAACTGTTTTTT. This sequence encodes CASSPSQVYGGQSEKLFF. The variable domain in full, with the rest retrieved from reference TRBV18 and TRBJ1-4, is NAGVMQNPRHLVRRRGQEARLRCSPMKGHSHVYWYRQLPEEGLKFMVYLQKENIIDESGMPKERFSAEFPKEGPSILRIQQVVRGDSAAYFCASSPSQVYGGQSEKLFFGSGTQLSVL.

The genes are TRBV18 and TRBJ1-1; D unresolved. Trimming removed 3 bases at V and 3 bases at J, with 8 bases between. Germline-derived CDR1 and CDR2 are KGHSH and LQKENI. The CDR3 consists of 13 residues. The CDR3 nucleotides are TGTGCCAGCTCACCCAAAGGAGACACTGAAGCTTTCTTT. Protein sequence: CASSPKGDTEAFF.

V usage is TRBV28 and J usage is TRBJ2-5; 10 positions match TRBD2. The DNA end is a closer match to TRBJ2-7, so the J assignment may be wrong. CDR1 MDHEN and CDR2 SYDVKM come from the germline V gene. The CDR3 totals 15 residues. The CDR3 DNA reads TGTGCGAGGGGCAGGGGACTAGCGAAACCCTACGAGCAGTACTTC. Its translation: CARGRGLAKPYEQYF.